This T cell receptor (beta chain) derives from a study of monozygotic twins with inflammatory bowel disease. The study's findings and limits: The data did not back a single strong IBD-associated clonotype or signal.

Concerning this clonotype: Its antigen is as yet unknown.

This CDR3 spans 12 amino acids. Per germline, CDR1 SGHTA and CDR2 FQGNSA. Molecular identifiers with 6-nucleotide sample barcodes were added during cDNA synthesis via template switching. TCRdb processed the 5' RACE reads again and assigns one entry to each CDR3 protein, with no DNA. Its listing shows under 150,000 distinct CDR3 sequences. What was sequenced was blood. This clonotype originated in a human donor with ulcerative colitis or Crohn's disease, or a healthy co-twin of an affected twin (not recorded which). The J gene is TRBJ1-2, the V gene TRBV7-2. The CDR3 loop is CASSPEGYGYTF.